This T cell receptor (beta chain) was identified in a study of cytomegalovirus exposure and HLA in healthy donors. Study in general: It was reported in a later analysis that the approximately 120 validation repertoires used the same platform as the approximately 690 first-cohort repertoires.

The table came from immunoSEQ multiplex PCR; TCRdb's copy has only in-frame clones and leaves some out. The repertoire holds some 170,000 clones, with around nine tenths as singletons. The donors were members of the validation cohort comprising about 130 subjects, separate from the approximately 670-subject first cohort. Study-wide results and limits: Reportedly, cytomegalovirus status was diagnosed with high sensitivity and specificity.

As to this clone: Antigen specificity is unknown.

CDR1 and CDR2 from the germline V gene are SGHRS and YFSETQ. Trimming took off 1 base at V and 7 bases at J, with 6 bases between the two ends. This CDR3 has 12 amino acids. This clonotype originated in a man aged 18-30 years in good health and CMV-seropositive. Input material: PBMCs. The chain links TRBV5-1 to TRBJ2-1, with D uncertain. CDR3 protein: CASSLYGNEQFF. CDR3 in DNA: TGCGCCAGCAGCTTGTACGGGAATGAGCAGTTCTTC.